This is a list of T cell receptor beta chains from one sample in a study of PD-L1 blockade in urothelial cancer. Data came from immunoSEQ multiplex PCR; TCRdb stores just in-frame clones and leaves some out. Of tens of thousands of clones in the sample, around 79% were seen once. Sample: PBMCs, taken around atezolizumab (anti-PD-L1) treatment. The receptors were gathered from a man aged 70 or older with urothelial cancer. The CDR3 runs from the conserved cysteine through the conserved F or W. The D gene is left open where the match is weak. Rows may omit the clone size; those that give it use once, few, many or a size class.

V gene,clone size,D gene,J gene,CDR3 protein,CDR3 DNA
TRBV28,.,.,TRBJ2-7,CASSNHRSYEQYF,TGTGCCAGCAGCAACCACCGCAGCTACGAGCAGTACTTC
TRBV19,.,.,TRBJ2-7,CASSIGAGSYEQYF,TGTGCCAGTAGTATAGGAGCGGGCTCCTACGAGCAGTACTTC
TRBV28,once,.,TRBJ2-7,CASRMVGGAEHYEQYF,TGTGCCAGCAGAATGGTGGGGGGTGCAGAACACTACGAGCAGTACTTC
TRBV2,.,TRBD1,TRBJ1-1,CASRQQGVNTEAFF,TGTGCCAGCAGGCAACAGGGGGTGAACACTGAAGCTTTCTTT
TRBV27,.,.,TRBJ1-4,CASSLGPNNEKLFF,TGTGCCAGCAGTTTAGGGCCAAATAATGAAAAACTGTTTTTT
TRBV28,.,.,TRBJ2-3,CASSFGGISTDTQYF,TGTGCCAGCAGTTTCGGCGGTATTAGCACAGATACGCAGTATTTT
TRBV29-1,.,.,TRBJ2-3,CSALSDTQYF,TGCAGCGCCTTGTCAGATACGCAGTATTTT
TRBV5-1,.,.,TRBJ1-2,CASSLAEGTYGYTF,TGCGCCAGCAGCTTGGCCGAGGGAACCTATGGCTACACCTTC
TRBV11-2,.,.,TRBJ1-1,CASSLRQGFGNTEAFF,TGTGCCAGCAGCTTAAGGCAGGGGTTTGGTAACACTGAAGCTTTCTTT
TRBV27,.,TRBD2,TRBJ2-2,CASSFSPGGFTGELFF,TGTGCCAGCAGTTTCAGCCCGGGAGGGTTCACCGGGGAGCTGTTTTTT
TRBV6-5,large,.,TRBJ2-2,CASSVRGARTGELFF,TGTGCCAGCAGCGTCCGGGGGGCTCGGACCGGGGAGCTGTTTTTT
TRBV12-5,.,.,TRBJ2-7,CASGKDRYEQYF,TGTGCTAGTGGCAAAGACAGATACGAGCAGTACTTC
TRBV7-2,.,TRBD2,TRBJ2-1,CASNGLAGLSSYNEQFF,TGTGCCAGCAATGGGCTAGCGGGCTTGAGCTCCTACAATGAGCAGTTCTTC
TRBV2,.,.,TRBJ1-1,CASTRGDRSNTEAFF,TGTGCCAGCACCCGGGGCGACAGGTCGAACACTGAAGCTTTCTTT
TRBV7-3,.,TRBD1,TRBJ1-5,CASSLNRGDQPQHF,TGTGCCAGCAGCTTAAACAGGGGCGATCAGCCCCAGCATTTT
TRBV23-1,.,.,TRBJ2-4,CASSHLGVKNIQYF,TGCGCCAGCAGTCACCTCGGTGTCAAAAACATTCAGTACTTC
TRBV5-6,.,.,TRBJ2-7,CASSLVTAVYEQYF,TGTGCCAGCAGCTTGGTGACAGCCGTCTACGAGCAGTACTTC
TRBV7-2,.,TRBD2,TRBJ2-7,CASSLTGTSGYEQYF,TGTGCCAGCAGCTTAACCGGGACTAGCGGCTACGAGCAGTACTTC
TRBV29-1,.,TRBD2,TRBJ2-3,CSVGVGGSGDTQYF,TGCAGCGTTGGGGTGGGCGGGAGTGGAGATACGCAGTATTTT
TRBV6-6,.,.,TRBJ2-7,CASSYSQASYEQYF,TGTGCCAGCAGTTACAGCCAGGCCTCCTACGAGCAGTACTTC
TRBV6-6,.,TRBD1,TRBJ2-7,CASSYSPGQGYEQYF,TGTGCCAGCAGTTATAGTCCAGGACAGGGGTACGAGCAGTACTTC
TRBV6-5,.,TRBD1,TRBJ2-7,CASSRNDRDYEQYF,TGTGCCAGCAGTCGTAATGACAGGGACTACGAGCAGTACTTC
TRBV2,.,.,TRBJ2-1,CASAPESGEQFF,TGTGCCAGCGCACCCGAGAGCGGTGAGCAGTTCTTC
TRBV10-2,.,TRBD2,TRBJ2-5,CASSDSLAGGETQYF,TGCGCCAGCAGTGATTCACTAGCGGGAGGGGAGACCCAGTACTTC
TRBV9,.,TRBD2,TRBJ2-5,CASSRTSGVGETQYF,TGTGCCAGCAGCCGGACTAGCGGGGTGGGGGAGACCCAGTACTTC
TRBV9,.,.,TRBJ1-1,CASSVATRAQAFF,TGTGCCAGCAGCGTAGCTACCAGGGCACAAGCTTTCTTT
TRBV5-1,.,.,TRBJ1-3,CASSQAGERTGNTIYF,TGCGCCAGCAGCCAGGCAGGGGAAAGGACTGGAAACACCATATATTTT
TRBV5-4,few,TRBD2,TRBJ2-7,CASRPGGRINEQYF,TGTGCCAGCCGCCCGGGCGGGAGAATCAACGAGCAGTACTTC
TRBV19,.,.,TRBJ2-2,CASSIVGLNTGELFF,TGTGCCAGTAGTATCGTTGGACTGAACACCGGGGAGCTGTTTTTT